This T cell receptor beta chain was found in a study of Graves' ophthalmopathy and Graves' hyperthyroidism. Looking at the study overall: At initial diagnosis, peripheral blood was obtained, and this preceded any treatment.

Overall study results and limits: For separating ophthalmopathy from stable hyperthyroidism, a 13-signature model gave 87.88% sensitivity and roughly 79% specificity. The authors also found most expanded thyroid clonotypes above 0.001 frequency in blood.

The sample holds one count of this clonotype. Its antigen is still unknown. The authors amplified TCR beta CDR3 regions from RNA transcripts. HTBI primers primed a first-round RT-PCR, and a second-round multiplex PCR followed. TCRdb re-called the multiplex PCR reads through MiXCR, storing one row per CDR3 protein. The sample holds 300,000 to 400,000 distinct CDR3 sequences; approximately 18% are singletons and the top ten take roughly 2.6%. Sampling around 10 ml of fresh peripheral blood provided the PBMCs. The V end was cut by 7 bases, the J end by 2 bases, with 15 bases between. The CDR3 totals 15 residues.

The rearrangement joins TRBV12-3 or TRBV12-4 to TRBJ1-5; D may be TRBD1 (6 bases). This TCR derives from an adult woman with stable Graves' hyperthyroidism. Sequenced input: peripheral blood. CDR3 bases: TGTGCCAGCAACCGATCGGACAGCTGCAATCAGCCCCAGCATTTT. Translating it yields CASNRSDSCNQPQHF.